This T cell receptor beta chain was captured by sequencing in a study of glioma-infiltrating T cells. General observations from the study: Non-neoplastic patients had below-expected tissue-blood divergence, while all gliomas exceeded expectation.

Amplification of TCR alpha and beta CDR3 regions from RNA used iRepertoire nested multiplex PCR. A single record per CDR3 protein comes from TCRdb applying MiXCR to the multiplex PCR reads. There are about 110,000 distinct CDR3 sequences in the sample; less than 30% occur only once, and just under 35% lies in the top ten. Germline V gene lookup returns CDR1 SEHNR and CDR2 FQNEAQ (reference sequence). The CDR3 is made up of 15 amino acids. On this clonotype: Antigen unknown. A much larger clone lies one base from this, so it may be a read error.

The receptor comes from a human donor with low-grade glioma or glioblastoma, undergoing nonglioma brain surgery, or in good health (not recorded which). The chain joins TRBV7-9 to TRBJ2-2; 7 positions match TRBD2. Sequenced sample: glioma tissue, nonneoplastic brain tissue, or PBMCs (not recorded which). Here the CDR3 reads CASSLASGNTGQLFF. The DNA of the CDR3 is TGTGCCAGCAGCTTGGCTAGCGGAAACACCGGGCAGCTGTTTTTT. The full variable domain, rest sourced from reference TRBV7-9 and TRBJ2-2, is DTGVSQNPRHKITKRGQNVTFRCDPISEHNRLYWYRQTLGQGPEFLTYFQNEAQLEKSRLLSDRFSAERPKGSFSTLEIQRTEQGDSAMYLCASSLASGNTGQLFFGEGSRLTVL.